These 6 T cell receptor beta chains originate from one sample sequenced in a study of cytomegalovirus exposure and HLA in healthy donors. Use of 60 Vbeta and 13 Jbeta primers characterized the PCR. Clones were read by immunoSEQ multiplex PCR, and TCRdb kept only the in-frame ones, dropping some. The table shows some 130,000 clones, with about 80% occurring only once. Sequenced: PBMCs. These receptors were obtained from a man aged 25-45 years in good health.

The chain carries TRBV6-5 and TRBJ1-5; D not certain. Trimming shortened V by 9 bases and J by 0 bases, and 12 bases separated the two germline ends. There are 14 residues in the CDR3. From germline, CDR1 is MNHEY and CDR2 SVGAGI. CDR3 sequence: CASSAGYSNQPQHF. The CDR3 coding sequence is TGTGCCAGTTCGGCGGGTTATAGCAATCAGCCCCAGCATTTT.

This chain connects TRBV12-2 to TRBJ2-1; the DNA was not used to check the table's D call, TRBD2. TRBV12-2 represents a pseudogene. The CDR3 is 18 amino acids. CDR3 bases: TGTGCAAGTCGCTTAGTCACTAGCGGGAGGCGCTCCTACAATGAGCAGTTCTTC. Translation gives CASRLVTSGRRSYNEQFF.

The chain uses TRBV19 and TRBJ2-7, with D maybe TRBD2 (5 bases). Germline CDR1 and CDR2: LNHDA and SQIVND (reference sequence). CDR3 size: 14 residues. Trimming pared 3 bases from V and 2 bases from J, leaving 11 bases between. In DNA, the CDR3 is TGTGCCAGTAGTATTGGGGAGCCCCCCTACGAGCAGTACTTC. Translation: CASSIGEPPYEQYF.

The J gene is TRBJ2-1, the V gene TRBV9; 9 positions match TRBD1. Germline CDR1 reads SGDLS; CDR2 reads YYNGEE. The CDR3 is 14 residues long. V was pared by 4 bases and J by 7 bases, with 6 bases of the junction left unmatched. DNA for the CDR3: TGTGCCAGCAGCCCTTGGACAGGGGCAAATGAGCAGTTCTTC. The encoded protein is CASSPWTGANEQFF.

This clone was detected once. An end of the junction does not agree with germline; a read error may underlie this. J is TRBJ2-7 and V is TRBV6-5, with no clear D. Germline assignment: CDR1 MNHEY and CDR2 SVGAGI. This CDR3 spans 14 amino acids. CDR3 protein: CASSSDTSFYGQYF. CDR3 DNA: TGTGCCAGCAGTTCCGACACTTCGTTCTACGGGCAGTACTTC.

This clone was recorded a few times. J is TRBJ1-3 and V is TRBV4-3; D gene unclear. The CDR3 totals 12 residues. Germline V gene sequence: CDR1 LGHNA, CDR2 YSLEER. Deletions cut 4 bases from V and 4 bases from J, with 5 bases between. DNA of the CDR3: TGCGCCAGCAGCCCCTCCGGAAACACCATATATTTT. This sequence encodes CASSPSGNTIYF.